This entry describes one T cell receptor (beta chain). Antigen: not known. This entry belongs to a study of CD8+CD57+ T cells in acquired aplastic anemia. Background on the study: The DNA of sorted CD4+ and CD8+ cells averaged roughly 3 ug.

Findings of the study overall: Common to patients and controls were 25 to 30 CD8+ CDR3 sequences.

Trimming stripped 3 bases from V and 2 bases from J, with 14 bases between. The germline gives CDR1 KGHSH, CDR2 LQKENI. CDR3 length equals 16 residues. The template for TCR beta VDJ and CDR3 sequence profiling was genomic DNA. TCRdb ran MiXCR on the reads and lists one entry per CDR3 protein. The sample has 35,000 to 40,000 distinct CDR3 sequences; around 80% are singletons. The clonotype originates from a human donor in good health, serving as a control. Sequenced material: sorted CD4+, CD8+, or CD8+CD57+ T cells (not recorded which) from PBMCs. The chain uses TRBV18 and TRBJ1-3, with TRBD1 as a possible D gene (6 bases). CDR3 sequence (DNA): TGTGCCAGCTCACCTCTCGACGGGGGCGCTGGAAACACCATATATTTT. Translating it yields CASSPLDGGAGNTIYF. The full variable domain, its missing parts supplied by reference TRBV18 and TRBJ1-3, is NAGVMQNPRHLVRRRGQEARLRCSPMKGHSHVYWYRQLPEEGLKFMVYLQKENIIDESGMPKERFSAEFPKEGPSILRIQQVVRGDSAAYFCASSPLDGGAGNTIYFGEGSWLTVV.